These T cell receptor beta chains were read from a single sample in a study of cytomegalovirus exposure and HLA in healthy donors. Generated by immunoSEQ multiplex PCR, the TCRdb table keeps only in-frame clones and is missing some. The table for this sample gives 75,000 to 95,000 clones. The sequenced material came from PBMCs. These receptors were taken from a man aged 30 to 39 in good health and CMV-seronegative. Each CDR3 is given with its conserved first and last residue. D genes are given only for firm matches.

j_call: TRBJ2-3
d_call: .
v_call: TRBV5-1
cdr3_aa: CASSIGLPGTDTQYF
cdr3_nt: TGCGCCAGCAGCATCGGACTACCCGGCACAGATACGCAGTATTTT

j_call: TRBJ2-7
d_call: .
v_call: TRBV10-2
cdr3_aa: CASSEWEGGSSYEQYF
cdr3_nt: TGCGCCAGCAGTGAGTGGGAGGGGGGCTCATCCTACGAGCAGTACTTC

j_call: TRBJ1-2
d_call: .
v_call: TRBV6-5
cdr3_aa: CASRARDTRHGYTF
cdr3_nt: TGTGCCAGCAGGGCTCGGGACACACGGCATGGCTACACCTTC

j_call: TRBJ2-1
d_call: .
v_call: TRBV6-5
cdr3_aa: CATGTLEFF
cdr3_nt: TGTGCCACGGGGACACTGGAGTTCTTC

j_call: TRBJ1-2
d_call: TRBD1
v_call: TRBV6-1
cdr3_aa: CASRLQGVDGYTF
cdr3_nt: TGTGCCAGCAGATTACAGGGGGTTGATGGCTACACCTTC

j_call: TRBJ1-2
d_call: .
v_call: TRBV2
cdr3_aa: CASSPPREHYGYTF
cdr3_nt: TGTGCCAGCAGCCCCCCCAGGGAACACTATGGCTACACCTTC

j_call: TRBJ2-2
d_call: .
v_call: TRBV25-1
cdr3_aa: CASSVASGTGELFF
cdr3_nt: TGTGCCAGCAGTGTAGCATCCGGGACCGGGGAGCTGTTTTTT

j_call: TRBJ2-1
d_call: TRBD2
v_call: TRBV11-2
cdr3_aa: CASSLDGLAGYNEQFF
cdr3_nt: TGTGCCAGCAGCTTAGATGGACTAGCGGGATACAATGAGCAGTTCTTC

j_call: TRBJ2-1
d_call: .
v_call: TRBV4-1
cdr3_aa: CASSHPDTYNEQFF
cdr3_nt: TGCGCCAGCAGCCACCCCGACACCTACAATGAGCAGTTCTTC

j_call: TRBJ2-7
d_call: .
v_call: TRBV9
cdr3_aa: CASSDGTPEQYF
cdr3_nt: TGTGCCAGCAGCGATGGGACTCCCGAGCAGTACTTC

j_call: TRBJ1-2
d_call: TRBD1
v_call: TRBV7-6
cdr3_aa: CASSLVDRGDGYTF
cdr3_nt: TGTGCCAGCAGCTTAGTAGACAGGGGCGATGGCTACACCTTC

j_call: TRBJ2-3
d_call: .
v_call: TRBV29-1
cdr3_aa: CSVDNAGWDTDTQYF
cdr3_nt: TGCAGCGTTGACAACGCAGGGTGGGACACAGATACGCAGTATTTT

j_call: TRBJ2-1
d_call: TRBD2
v_call: TRBV5-4
cdr3_aa: CASSGGLAGVYNEQFF
cdr3_nt: TGTGCCAGCAGCGGCGGACTAGCGGGGGTCTACAATGAGCAGTTCTTC

j_call: TRBJ1-2
d_call: TRBD1
v_call: TRBV19
cdr3_aa: CASSTSGQNYGYTF
cdr3_nt: TGTGCCAGTAGTACATCGGGACAGAACTATGGCTACACCTTC

j_call: TRBJ2-3
d_call: TRBD2
v_call: TRBV4-3
cdr3_aa: CASSQDQSGSWADTQYF
cdr3_nt: TGCGCCAGCAGCCAAGATCAGAGCGGGAGTTGGGCAGATACGCAGTATTTT

j_call: TRBJ2-3
d_call: TRBD2
v_call: TRBV9
cdr3_aa: CASSVGLAGVTDTQYF
cdr3_nt: TGTGCCAGCAGCGTAGGCCTAGCGGGTGTAACCGATACGCAGTATTTT

j_call: TRBJ1-2
d_call: .
v_call: TRBV2
cdr3_aa: CASSVSQGYTF
cdr3_nt: TGTGCCAGCAGTGTATCCCAGGGCTACACCTTC

j_call: TRBJ2-5
d_call: TRBD1
v_call: TRBV5-6
cdr3_aa: CASSHDRGIIRETQYF
cdr3_nt: TGTGCCAGCAGCCATGACAGGGGCATTATTCGAGAGACCCAGTACTTC

j_call: TRBJ2-3
d_call: TRBD2
v_call: TRBV19
cdr3_aa: CASSIGGRGDTQYF
cdr3_nt: TGTGCCAGTAGTATAGGCGGGAGAGGGGATACGCAGTATTTT

j_call: TRBJ2-2
d_call: .
v_call: TRBV7-2
cdr3_aa: CASSGGTNTGELFF
cdr3_nt: TGTGCCAGCAGCGGAGGGACGAACACCGGGGAGCTGTTTTTT

j_call: TRBJ1-2
d_call: .
v_call: TRBV10-2
cdr3_aa: CASTLGTPNYGYTF
cdr3_nt: TGCGCCAGCACCCTGGGGACACCGAACTATGGCTACACCTTC

j_call: TRBJ1-5
d_call: .
v_call: TRBV7-9
cdr3_aa: CASSQGGGDPSQPQHF
cdr3_nt: TGTGCCAGCAGCCAGGGCGGGGGGGACCCATCGCAGCCCCAGCATTTT

j_call: TRBJ2-5
d_call: .
v_call: TRBV18
cdr3_aa: CASSPRAAKETQYF
cdr3_nt: TGTGCCAGCTCACCACGCGCGGCTAAAGAGACCCAGTACTTC

j_call: TRBJ1-2
d_call: .
v_call: TRBV7-6
cdr3_aa: CASSPPRPYGYTF
cdr3_nt: TGTGCCAGCAGCCCCCCCAGGCCGTACGGCTACACCTTC

j_call: TRBJ2-7
d_call: .
v_call: TRBV11-2
cdr3_aa: CASSLEGAHEQYF
cdr3_nt: TGTGCCAGCAGCTTAGAGGGGGCACACGAGCAGTACTTC

j_call: TRBJ2-7
d_call: .
v_call: TRBV7-2
cdr3_aa: CASSSNWQGGEQYF
cdr3_nt: TGTGCCAGCAGCTCTAACTGGCAGGGAGGCGAGCAGTACTTC

j_call: TRBJ1-2
d_call: TRBD1
v_call: TRBV9
cdr3_aa: CASSVRRQGNYGYTF
cdr3_nt: TGTGCCAGCAGCGTACGGAGACAGGGGAACTATGGCTACACCTTC

j_call: TRBJ1-3
d_call: .
v_call: TRBV7-2
cdr3_aa: CASSLNAKGNTIYF
cdr3_nt: TGTGCCAGCAGCTTAAATGCTAAGGGGAACACCATATATTTT

j_call: TRBJ2-7
d_call: .
v_call: TRBV25-1
cdr3_aa: CASSEFGRGPHEQYF
cdr3_nt: TGTGCCAGCAGTGAATTTGGCAGGGGTCCCCACGAGCAGTACTTC

j_call: TRBJ1-2
d_call: .
v_call: TRBV4-2
cdr3_aa: CASSQEADSFYGYTF
cdr3_nt: TGTGCCAGCAGCCAAGAAGCGGACAGCTTCTATGGCTACACCTTC

j_call: TRBJ2-1
d_call: TRBD1
v_call: TRBV7-8
cdr3_aa: CASSLSKGTVYNEQFF
cdr3_nt: TGTGCCAGCAGCTTGTCAAAAGGGACAGTTTACAATGAGCAGTTCTTC

j_call: TRBJ1-2
d_call: .
v_call: TRBV7-9
cdr3_aa: CASSFTPGVDYGYTF
cdr3_nt: TGTGCCAGCAGCTTTACGCCGGGGGTTGACTATGGCTACACCTTC

j_call: TRBJ1-1
d_call: TRBD1
v_call: TRBV5-6
cdr3_aa: CASSRGTGRNTEAFF
cdr3_nt: TGTGCCAGCAGCCGGGGGACAGGGCGAAACACTGAAGCTTTCTTT

j_call: TRBJ2-5
d_call: TRBD2
v_call: TRBV2
cdr3_aa: CASTLAGLQETQYF
cdr3_nt: TGTGCCAGCACCCTAGCGGGCCTCCAAGAGACCCAGTACTTC

j_call: TRBJ2-7
d_call: .
v_call: TRBV7-7
cdr3_aa: CASSLSIRTSPQAYEQYF
cdr3_nt: TGTGCTAGCAGCTTATCGATACGGACATCACCTCAGGCCTACGAGCAGTACTTC

j_call: TRBJ2-1
d_call: TRBD2
v_call: TRBV4-2
cdr3_aa: CASSLTAGDEQFF
cdr3_nt: TGTGCCAGCAGTCTTACAGCGGGGGATGAGCAGTTCTTC

j_call: TRBJ1-6
d_call: .
v_call: TRBV5-1
cdr3_aa: CASSSEGRWDSPLHF
cdr3_nt: TGCGCCAGCAGCTCGGAGGGCAGGTGGGATTCACCCCTCCACTTT

j_call: TRBJ1-1
d_call: TRBD1
v_call: TRBV6-5
cdr3_aa: CASSLTGADTEAFF
cdr3_nt: TGTGCCAGCAGTTTGACAGGGGCCGACACTGAAGCTTTCTTT

j_call: TRBJ2-7
d_call: TRBD1
v_call: TRBV11-2
cdr3_aa: CASSLRDSDEQYF
cdr3_nt: TGTGCCAGCAGCTTACGGGACAGTGACGAGCAGTACTTC

j_call: TRBJ2-1
d_call: TRBD1
v_call: TRBV4-1
cdr3_aa: CASSQVGPDREDEQFF
cdr3_nt: TGCGCCAGCAGCCAAGTGGGCCCAGACAGGGAAGATGAGCAGTTCTTC

j_call: TRBJ1-4
d_call: TRBD1
v_call: TRBV5-1
cdr3_aa: CASSLAPDRANEKLFF
cdr3_nt: TGCGCCAGCAGCTTGGCCCCGGACAGGGCTAATGAAAAACTGTTTTTT

j_call: TRBJ2-1
d_call: TRBD2
v_call: TRBV5-1
cdr3_aa: CASSLLLAGGNEQFF
cdr3_nt: TGCGCCAGCAGCCTATTACTAGCGGGGGGGAATGAGCAGTTCTTC

j_call: TRBJ2-7
d_call: TRBD2
v_call: TRBV9
cdr3_aa: CASSVEGLAEQYF
cdr3_nt: TGTGCCAGCAGCGTAGAGGGACTAGCGGAGCAGTACTTC

j_call: TRBJ2-7
d_call: .
v_call: TRBV29-1
cdr3_aa: CSVPGQETYEQYF
cdr3_nt: TGCAGCGTACCGGGACAAGAAACCTACGAGCAGTACTTC

j_call: TRBJ1-1
d_call: .
v_call: TRBV5-8
cdr3_aa: CASSLHAESGTEAFF
cdr3_nt: TGTGCCAGCAGCTTACACGCGGAGTCGGGCACTGAAGCTTTCTTT

j_call: TRBJ2-1
d_call: TRBD1
v_call: TRBV29-1
cdr3_aa: CSAGTGRGEQFF
cdr3_nt: TGCAGCGCCGGGACAGGCCGGGGTGAGCAGTTCTTC

j_call: TRBJ1-1
d_call: TRBD1
v_call: TRBV6-1
cdr3_aa: CASSALRGPNTEAFF
cdr3_nt: TGTGCCAGCAGTGCTCTCAGGGGGCCGAACACTGAAGCTTTCTTT

j_call: TRBJ2-7
d_call: .
v_call: TRBV29-1
cdr3_aa: CSVEDRTGPPEQYF
cdr3_nt: TGCAGCGTTGAAGATCGCACAGGGCCCCCCGAGCAGTACTTC

j_call: TRBJ2-1
d_call: .
v_call: TRBV5-1
cdr3_aa: CASSLGHPRDNEQFF
cdr3_nt: TGCGCCAGCAGCTTGGGTCATCCTCGAGACAATGAGCAGTTCTTC

j_call: TRBJ1-4
d_call: TRBD1
v_call: TRBV6-5
cdr3_aa: CASSRDRVSEKLFF
cdr3_nt: TGTGCCAGCAGCCGGGACAGGGTGTCTGAAAAACTGTTTTTT

j_call: TRBJ2-3
d_call: .
v_call: TRBV5-1
cdr3_aa: CASRASGASTDTQYF
cdr3_nt: TGCGCCAGCAGGGCCTCAGGGGCTAGCACAGATACGCAGTATTTT

j_call: TRBJ1-2
d_call: TRBD1
v_call: TRBV6-1
cdr3_aa: CASRTQGAHGGYTF
cdr3_nt: TGTGCCAGCAGAACACAGGGGGCTCATGGTGGCTACACCTTC

j_call: TRBJ2-3
d_call: .
v_call: TRBV9
cdr3_aa: CASSVDGGTDTQYF
cdr3_nt: TGTGCCAGCAGCGTAGACGGGGGCACAGATACGCAGTATTTT

j_call: TRBJ1-2
d_call: TRBD1
v_call: TRBV29-1
cdr3_aa: CSAPGQGGNYGYTF
cdr3_nt: TGCAGCGCCCCCGGACAGGGAGGCAACTATGGCTACACCTTC